The 10 T cell receptor beta chains listed next were all sequenced from one sample in a study of blood T cell repertoires in COVID-19. Here immunoSEQ multiplex PCR was the method, and the copy in TCRdb shows in-frame clones only, minus some. In the table there are around 170,000 clones, roughly 70% of which are singletons. Specimen: peripheral blood. The receptors stem from a woman at least 80 years old with acute or convalescent COVID-19.

The chain uses TRBV3-1 (or the pseudogene TRBV3-2) and TRBJ2-5; TRBD2 aligns across 9 bases. Germline lookup yields CDR1 LGHDT and CDR2 YNNKEL (reference sequence). J lost 5 bases, V lost 2 bases, and 9 bases had no gene match. This CDR3 has 16 amino acids. CDR3 loop: CASSQLPAGGGETQYF. The CDR3 nucleotides are TGTGCCAGCAGCCAACTTCCGGCGGGAGGGGGGGAGACCCAGTACTTC.

The chain has TRBV18 and TRBJ1-2, with 10 bases fitting TRBD1. The CDR3 covers 17 residues. Germline values: CDR1 KGHSH, CDR2 LQKENI. The V gene end was trimmed by 3 bases and the J gene end by 1 base; junction bases not matched to a gene: 8. The CDR3 here is CASSPRDRGTLNYGYTF. In DNA, the CDR3 is TGTGCCAGCTCACCCCGGGACAGGGGTACCCTTAACTATGGCTACACCTTC.

This clone was picked up a small number of times. The chain employs TRBV4-1 and TRBJ1-2; a possible D gene is TRBD1 (5 bases). Trimming shortened V by 1 base and J by 4 bases, and 19 bases separated the two germline ends. Germline CDR1 and CDR2: MGHRA and YSYEKL. CDR3 length: 17 amino acids. The CDR3 DNA is TGCGCCAGCAGCCAAGTAGACAGTCGGCTACACTTCTATGGCTACACCTTC. It is translated as CASSQVDSRLHFYGYTF.

The chain recombines TRBV18 with TRBJ2-3; the match to TRBD2 covers 7 bases. Unmatched junction bases numbered 14, after V lost 6 bases and J lost 14 bases. Looked up from germline, CDR1 is KGHSH and CDR2 is LQKENI. This CDR3 is built from 13 residues. The CDR3 spells CASSALASGTPYF. The CDR3 DNA sequence: TGTGCCAGCTCCGCCTTAGCCAGCGGGACTCCGTATTTT.

The V call is TRBV24-1, the J call TRBJ2-7; D may be TRBD1 (5 bases). This CDR3 is built from 15 residues. The V end lost 5 bases, the J end lost 0 bases, and 13 bases lay between the germline ends. In germline, CDR1 is KGHDR, CDR2 SFDVKD. Here the CDR3 DNA reads TGTGCCACCAGTGGTCCAGGGAAGAGCTCCTACGAGCAGTACTTC. Translated: CATSGPGKSSYEQYF.

The CDR3 coding sequence is TGTGCCAGCGACCCGGGGGGGAGCGCCTATGGCTACACCTTC. This gives the protein CASDPGGSAYGYTF. This rearrangement joins TRBV6-5 to TRBJ1-2; D perhaps matches TRBD1 (5 bases). Looked up from germline, CDR1 is MNHEY and CDR2 is SVGAGI. Trimming removed 8 bases from V and 4 bases from J, with 17 bases in between. The CDR3 totals 14 residues.

Here the CDR3 reads CATSREGTGGVRGNEKLFF. The CDR3, as DNA: TGTGCCACCAGCAGAGAAGGGACAGGGGGCGTCAGGGGCAATGAAAAACTGTTTTTT. The chain couples TRBV15 to TRBJ1-4, with 12 bases identical to TRBD1. The trim removed 0 bases at V and 5 bases at J, leaving 10 bases unmatched. The CDR3 length is 19 residues. Germline CDR1 is LNHNV and CDR2 is YYDKDF (reference sequence).

V and J are TRBV4-1 and TRBJ2-3, with 9 bases lining up with TRBD2. Germline V gene sequence: CDR1 MGHRA, CDR2 YSYEKL. Germline trimming cut 4 bases from V and 3 bases from J; bases unmatched to any gene: 2. CDR3 size: 14 residues. The chain's CDR3 is CASSLLAGTDTQYF. Here the CDR3 DNA reads TGCGCCAGCAGCCTCCTAGCGGGAACAGATACGCAGTATTTT.

The chain has TRBV27 and TRBJ1-5, with D possibly TRBD1 on 5 matching bases. The CDR3 runs to 13 residues. Trimming pared 6 bases from V and 3 bases from J, leaving 9 bases between. CDR1 MNHEY and CDR2 SMNVEV come from the germline V gene (reference sequence). In DNA, the CDR3 is TGTGCCAGCAGAGGACACTTCAATCAGCCCCAGCATTTT. This codes for CASRGHFNQPQHF.

This clone was counted a few times. The chain joins TRBV5-6 to TRBJ2-7, with D possibly matching TRBD2 (6 bases). Trimming took 0 bases from V and 0 from J, leaving 10 bases between them. CDR1 SGHDT and CDR2 YYEEEE come from the germline V gene. The CDR3 spans 15 residues. The chain's CDR3 is CASSLVGRSSYEQYF. The CDR3 DNA reads TGTGCCAGCAGCTTGGTGGGGAGGAGCTCCTACGAGCAGTACTTC.